This T cell receptor (beta chain) originates from a study of blood T cell repertoires in COVID-19. Clones were sequenced by immunoSEQ multiplex PCR, and TCRdb holds only the in-frame ones, with some missing. The sample consists of about 260,000 clones, approximately 88% of them appearing once. CDR1 is MDHEN and CDR2 is SYDVKM in the germline V gene. The CDR3 extends over 17 amino acids. After removal of 4 bases from V and 2 bases from J, the junction contained 7 bases not matched to a gene. The chain carries TRBV28 and TRBJ2-7, with 14 bases fitting TRBD2. The source of this sequence is a human donor in a cohort sampled during active COVID-19. The sequencing sample was made of peripheral blood. CDR3 loop: CASSSWGLAGVTYEQYF. In DNA, the CDR3 is TGTGCCAGCAGTTCGTGGGGACTAGCGGGAGTCACCTACGAGCAGTACTTC.